This TCR beta chain was sequenced in a study of T cells in Graves' hyperthyroidism and ophthalmopathy. Study background: Peripheral blood draws took place at initial diagnosis, ahead of any treatment.

Of note for this clonotype: Its specificity is not known.

Notes on the study in general: Ophthalmopathy was model-predicted a median about 7.1 months pre-onset. Most clonotypes expanded in the thyroid (above 0.001) were also present in blood.

Amplified regions were TCR beta CDR3 sequences from RNA transcripts. The study used the HTBI primer set for a first-round RT-PCR of the TCR CDR3. In TCRdb, the multiplex PCR reads were re-called with MiXCR into one record per CDR3 protein. The sample yields hundreds of thousands of distinct CDR3 sequences, approximately 25% seen once. Sequenced input: blood. The origin of this receptor is a woman between 25 and 40 years old with Graves' ophthalmopathy.

CDR3 in amino acids: CASSLEGLYSNQPQHF. In DNA form, the CDR3 reads TGTGCCAGCAGCTTAGAGGGCCTGTATAGCAATCAGCCCCAGCATTTT. The V call is TRBV7-9, the J call TRBJ1-5; no firm D call. CDR1 and CDR2 (germline): SEHNR, FQNEAQ (reference sequence). This CDR3 comprises 16 residues. V shed 1 base and J shed 0 bases, with 10 bases lying between them.